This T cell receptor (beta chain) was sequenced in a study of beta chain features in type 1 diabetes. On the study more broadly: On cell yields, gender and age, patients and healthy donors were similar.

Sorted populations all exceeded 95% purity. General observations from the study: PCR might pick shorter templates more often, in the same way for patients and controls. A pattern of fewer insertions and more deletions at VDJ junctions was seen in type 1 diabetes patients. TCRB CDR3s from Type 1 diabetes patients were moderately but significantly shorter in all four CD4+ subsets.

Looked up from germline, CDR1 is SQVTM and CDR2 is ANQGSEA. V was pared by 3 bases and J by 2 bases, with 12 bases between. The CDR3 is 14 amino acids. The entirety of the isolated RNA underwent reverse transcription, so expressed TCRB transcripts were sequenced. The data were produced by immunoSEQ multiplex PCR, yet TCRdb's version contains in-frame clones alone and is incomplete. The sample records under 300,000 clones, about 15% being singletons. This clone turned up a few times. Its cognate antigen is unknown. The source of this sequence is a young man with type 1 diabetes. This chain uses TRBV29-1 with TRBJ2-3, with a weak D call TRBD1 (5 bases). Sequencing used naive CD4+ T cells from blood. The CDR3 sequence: CSVEPAGLTDTQYF. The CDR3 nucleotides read TGCAGCGTTGAGCCGGCAGGGCTCACAGATACGCAGTATTTT.